These 25 T cell receptor beta chains were all obtained from the same sample, sequenced in a study of T cell responses to AZD1222 COVID-19 vaccine. The method was immunoSEQ multiplex PCR; TCRdb's version includes in-frame clones alone and lacks a portion of them. The profile shows about 75,000 clones, around 87% of them singletons. The specimen comprised peripheral blood, sampled 28 days after the second AZD1222 dose. The receptors stem from an adult who received the AZD1222 COVID-19 vaccine.

V gene TRBV6-5 combines with J gene TRBJ2-7; unclear D gene. The ends were cut back, 6 bases at V and 3 bases at J, with 12 bases in the middle. Per the germline V gene, CDR1 is MNHEY and CDR2 is SVGAGI. CDR3 length equals 13 residues. The DNA of the CDR3 is TGTGCCAGCAGCTTACATCCTAACTACGAGCAGTACTTC. Protein: CASSLHPNYEQYF.

The V call is TRBV7-2, the J call TRBJ2-5; TRBD2 matches 8 bases. Germline V gene sequence: CDR1 SGHTA, CDR2 FQGNSA. With V trimmed by 6 bases and J by 4 bases, 7 bases remained unmatched. The CDR3 loop spans 14 amino acids. The CDR3 spells CASSPGGARETQYF. DNA of the CDR3: TGTGCCAGCAGTCCGGGGGGGGCACGAGAGACCCAGTACTTC. Variable domain in full (rest from reference TRBV7-2 and TRBJ2-5): GAGVSQSPSNKVTEKGKDVELRCDPISGHTALYWYRQSLGQGLEFLIYFQGNSAPDKSGLPSDRFSAERTGGSVSTLTIQRTQQEDSAVYLCASSPGGARETQYFGPGTRLLVL.

This chain links TRBV28 with TRBJ2-5; D may be TRBD2 (6 bases). Per the germline V gene, CDR1 is MDHEN and CDR2 is SYDVKM. V was trimmed by 8 bases and J by 9 bases, leaving 13 bases between them. The CDR3 runs to 11 residues. Here the CDR3 reads CASGTGGAQYF. The CDR3 DNA sequence: TGTGCCAGCGGAACCGGGGGAGCCCAGTACTTC.

This sequence joins TRBV20-1 and TRBJ2-1; no reliable D call. Germline V lookup: CDR1 DFQATT, CDR2 SNEGSKA (reference sequence). V shed 0 bases and J shed 7 bases, with 4 bases lying between them. The CDR3 has 11 residues. The CDR3 reads CSARDLNEQFF. The CDR3 region has the DNA TGCAGTGCTAGAGATCTTAATGAGCAGTTCTTC.

This rearrangement joins TRBV30 to TRBJ2-7; D gene unclear. The CDR3 runs 10 residues. CDR1 and CDR2 (germline): GTSNPN, SVGIG (reference sequence). V gave up 7 bases and J gave up 7 bases, with 11 bases separating them. DNA of the CDR3: TGTGCCTTGGGGTGGCCAGAGCAGTACTTC. Translating it yields CALGWPEQYF.

The V call is TRBV21-1, the J call TRBJ2-7. TRBV21-1 is reported as a pseudogene. This CDR3 spans 8 amino acids. The CDR3 is CASAEQYF. CDR3 DNA sequence: TGTGCCAGCGCCGAGCAGTACTTC.

This clone was recorded once. The chain is built from TRBV6-5 and TRBJ1-2, with TRBD1 matching 7 bases. V lost 5 bases, J lost 4 bases, and 7 bases stayed unmatched. This CDR3 comprises 14 residues. Looked up from germline, CDR1 is MNHEY and CDR2 is SVGAGI. The CDR3 reads CASSPTGTVYGYTF. Written as DNA, the CDR3 is TGTGCCAGCAGTCCGACCGGGACAGTCTATGGCTACACCTTC.

This clone is a singleton in its sample. This chain connects TRBV28 to TRBJ2-3; 9 bases line up with TRBD1. Trimming cost V 8 bases and J 2 bases; bases outside gene matches: 8. The CDR3 is made up of 15 amino acids. Germline V gene data show CDR1 as MDHEN and CDR2 as SYDVKM. The CDR3: CASAFGTGLTDTQYF. The CDR3 DNA reads as TGTGCCAGCGCTTTCGGGACAGGGCTCACAGATACGCAGTATTTT. Using reference TRBV28 and TRBJ2-3 for the parts outside the CDR3, the full variable domain is DVKVTQSSRYLVKRTGEKVFLECVQDMDHENMFWYRQDPGLGLRLIYFSYDVKMKEKGDIPEGYSVSREKKERFSLILESASTNQTSMYLCASAFGTGLTDTQYFGPGTRLTVL.

This clone was seen a few times. The chain uses TRBV7-8 and TRBJ1-6; D unclear. CDR3 length: 16 amino acids. The V end was cut by 5 bases, the J end by 0 bases, with 11 bases between. CDR1 is SGHVS, CDR2 FQNEAQ, per germline. The DNA of the CDR3 is TGTGCCAGCAGCCCCAGGATAGACTCCTATAATTCACCCCTCCACTTT. Translation: CASSPRIDSYNSPLHF.

The CDR3 spells CASNRPNTEAFF. The DNA for the CDR3 is TGTGCCAGCAACAGGCCCAACACTGAAGCTTTCTTT. The chain is built from TRBV11-2 and TRBJ1-1, with a weak D call TRBD1 (5 bases). The CDR3 is made up of 12 amino acids. Trimming pared 7 bases from V and 2 bases from J, leaving 8 bases between. Germline V gene sequence: CDR1 SGHAT, CDR2 FQNNGV. Combining the CDR3 with reference TRBV11-2 and TRBJ1-1 gives the whole variable domain EAGVAQSPRYKIIEKRQSVAFWCNPISGHATLYWYQQILGQGPKLLIQFQNNGVVDDSQLPKDRFSAERLKGVDSTLKIQPAKLEDSAVYLCASNRPNTEAFFGQGTRLTVV.

V gene TRBV6-2 or TRBV6-3 combines with J gene TRBJ1-2; D gene uncertain. The germline CDR1 and CDR2 sequences are MNHEY and SVGEGT. V shed 2 bases and J shed 3 bases, with 4 bases lying between them. The CDR3 consists of 12 residues. The DNA of the CDR3 is TGTGCCAGCAGTTACACAGACTATGGCTACACCTTC. Encoded protein: CASSYTDYGYTF.

The chain joins TRBV19 to TRBJ2-7; 8 nucleotides align to TRBD2. Germline CDR1 reads LNHDA; CDR2 reads SQIVND (reference sequence). V shed 4 bases and J 0 bases; nucleotides not matched to a gene: 5. There are 15 residues in the CDR3. The chain's CDR3 is CASSRLAGGSYEQYF. DNA of the CDR3: TGTGCCAGTAGTAGGCTTGCGGGGGGCTCCTACGAGCAGTACTTC. Using reference TRBV19 and TRBJ2-7 for the parts outside the CDR3, the full variable domain is DGGITQSPKYLFRKEGQNVTLSCEQNLNHDAMYWYRQDPGQGLRLIYYSQIVNDFQKGDIAEGYSVSREKKESFPLTVTSAQKNPTAFYLCASSRLAGGSYEQYFGPGTRLTVT.

V and J are TRBV11-2 and TRBJ1-6; possibly TRBD1 for D (5 bases). The CDR3 loop spans 15 amino acids. The germline CDR1 and CDR2 sequences are SGHAT and FQNNGV. V lost 6 bases and J 15 bases, leaving 24 bases between the germline ends. CDR3 region: CASSRIGRQGMNLHF. The DNA for the CDR3 is TGTGCCAGCAGTCGTATTGGACGGCAGGGTATGAACCTCCACTTT.

V gene TRBV18 combines with J gene TRBJ1-4; D is perhaps TRBD1 (5 bases). The CDR3 contains 13 residues. V was shortened by 4 bases and J by 6 bases, with 9 bases between the two germline ends. Looked up from germline, CDR1 is KGHSH and CDR2 is LQKENI. As DNA, the CDR3 is TGTGCCAGCTCACGGGGGATGGATGAAAAACTGTTTTTT. This translates into CASSRGMDEKLFF.

This clone turned up a few times. The chain combines TRBV2 with TRBJ2-2; 7 nucleotides match TRBD2. The CDR3 runs to 17 residues. Germline lookup yields CDR1 SNHLY and CDR2 FYNNEI. V lost 5 bases, J lost 6 bases, and 15 bases stayed unmatched. CDR3 region: CASSRLGTTDTSGELFF. CDR3 sequence (DNA): TGTGCCAGCAGTCGACTAGGGACTACGGATACATCCGGGGAGCTGTTTTTT. Full variable domain (rest looked up from reference TRBV2 and TRBJ2-2): EPEVTQTPSHQVTQMGQEVILRCVPISNHLYFYWYRQILGQKVEFLVSFYNNEISEKSEIFDDQFSVERPDGSNFTLKIRSTKLEDSAMYFCASSRLGTTDTSGELFFGEGSRLTVL.

This chain connects TRBV12-3 or TRBV12-4 to TRBJ1-1; 11 nucleotides agree with TRBD1. The CDR3 is 13 amino acids. Trimming at V came to 5 bases and at J to 8 bases, leaving 4 bases not matched to a gene. CDR3 sequence: CASSRDRGSEAFF. The CDR3, as DNA: TGTGCCAGCAGTCGGGACAGGGGGAGCGAAGCTTTCTTT.

V and J are TRBV30 and TRBJ1-4; 7 bases map to TRBD1. Germline loops: CDR1 GTSNPN, CDR2 SVGIG (reference sequence). V was pared by 5 bases and J by 0 bases, with 9 bases of the junction left unmatched. This CDR3 region has 16 residues. CDR3 bases: TGTGCCTGGGCAAGGGGGCGCGACGCAACTAATGAAAAACTGTTTTTT. It codes for CAWARGRDATNEKLFF.

The chain links TRBV7-9 to TRBJ1-2, with D unresolved. The germline V gene has CDR1 SEHNR and CDR2 FQNEAQ (reference sequence). The CDR3 covers 17 residues. With 5 bases removed from V and 1 base from J, the gap between germline ends came to 20 bases. The CDR3 coding sequence is TGTGCCAGCAGCCATTCCCGGACCGTTTTTGGTAACTATGGCTACACCTTC. Protein product: CASSHSRTVFGNYGYTF.

The chain links TRBV3-1 (or the pseudogene TRBV3-2) to TRBJ2-7; tentative D call: TRBD1 (6 bases). Looked up from germline, CDR1 is LGHDT and CDR2 is YNNKEL (reference sequence). The CDR3 is made up of 14 amino acids. Trimming shortened V by 1 base and J by 3 bases, and 10 bases separated the two germline ends. The CDR3 here is CASSQVSGDYEQYF. CDR3 in DNA: TGTGCCAGCAGCCAAGTTTCAGGGGACTACGAGCAGTACTTC.

The CDR3 spells CASSISGGPTYEQYF. The CDR3 bases are TGTGCCAGCAGCATTAGCGGGGGGCCTACCTACGAGCAGTACTTC. The gene calls are TRBV5-4 and TRBJ2-7; 10 bases align to TRBD2. The CDR3 is 15 residues long. CDR1 SGHNT and CDR2 YYREEE come from the germline V gene (reference sequence). V dropped 4 bases and J dropped 2; count of bases not matched to a gene: 6.

The CDR3 reads CASTPTGATYGYTF. In nucleotides, the CDR3 is TGTGCCAGTACCCCCACAGGGGCCACCTATGGCTACACCTTC. This chain joins TRBV19 and TRBJ1-2, with 7 bases that match TRBD1. Losses at the gene ends were 7 bases for V and 4 bases for J; bases not matched to a gene: 9. This CDR3 is built from 14 residues. Germline V gene lookup returns CDR1 LNHDA and CDR2 SQIVND (reference sequence).

The genes are TRBV9 and TRBJ2-1, with D perhaps matching TRBD1 (6 bases). The V gene lost 0 bases and the J gene lost 5 bases, with 12 bases spanning the gap. Germline CDR1 SGDLS, CDR2 YYNGEE. The CDR3 spans 15 residues. The CDR3 spells CASSVGTGLNNEQFF. The CDR3 nucleotides read TGTGCCAGCAGCGTAGGTACAGGGTTAAACAATGAGCAGTTCTTC.

This clone has only one observation. This sequence joins TRBV5-3 and TRBJ1-6, with unresolved D. TRBV5-3 qualifies as an ORF whose function is uncertain. This CDR3 region has 10 residues. With 0 bases removed from V and 14 bases from J, the gap between germline ends came to 3 bases. As DNA, the CDR3 is TGTGCCAGAAGCTTGGGGACCCTCCACTTT. This translates into CARSLGTLHF.

The chain is built from TRBV29-1 and TRBJ1-1; perhaps TRBD1 as D (6 bases). CDR1 and CDR2 (germline): SQVTM, ANQGSEA. This CDR3 is 14 amino acids long. Trimming removed 0 bases from V and 8 bases from J, with 16 bases in between. CDR3 in amino acids: CSVEEGGRGTEAFF. Here the CDR3 DNA reads TGCAGCGTTGAAGAAGGGGGTCGCGGGACGGAAGCTTTCTTT.

This chain links TRBV5-1 with TRBJ1-3; D is ambiguous. Trimming shortened V by 0 bases and J by 4 bases, and 14 bases separated the two germline ends. Per germline, CDR1 SGHRS and CDR2 YFSETQ. The CDR3 has 16 residues. Here the CDR3 DNA reads TGCGCCAGCAGCTTGGCCTCGGGAGGTACAGGAAACACCATATATTTT. Translation: CASSLASGGTGNTIYF.